A selection of T cell receptor beta chains follows, all from one sample in a study of T cell responses to AZD1222 COVID-19 vaccine. Measured with immunoSEQ multiplex PCR; TCRdb has only the in-frame clones, and not every one. The sample includes tens of thousands of clones, around 93% of them seen just once. The material was peripheral blood, obtained 28 days after the second AZD1222 dose. The receptor set was obtained from an adult who received the AZD1222 COVID-19 vaccine. The conserved cysteine and the conserved F or W are not part of the CDR3 here. The order of the fields is CDR3 length, clone size, V gene, CDR3 protein. Rows give clone size only sometimes, using once, few, many, or a class for an expanded clone.

>13|.|TRBV6-6
ASSYPAGGEDTQY
>12|once|TRBV7-2
ASSFSPSFYGYT
>14|.|TRBV27
ASSLSPAGSSYEQY
>12|.|TRBV4-2
ASSQDEVMRELF
>13|.|TRBV6-1
ASSDPLTGSYEQY
>19|.|TRBV24-1
ATSDSQGLAGGLSNYNEQF
>9|.|TRBV20-1
SAGSSYEQY
>13|once|TRBV19
ASSSSYSGANVLT
>11|.|TRBV6-5
ASSYSSGDEQY
>13|.|TRBV30
AWNRLGIDTDTQY
>10|.|TRBV7-9
ASSPPGDEQY
>12|.|TRBV5-1
ASSVDLRGTEQF
>12|.|TRBV10-2
ASRKDLVSGELF
>12|.|TRBV19
ASSNGGKNYEQY
>15|once|TRBV5-1
ASSRTSGNPLGDEQF
>12|.|TRBV29-1
SVASSSGANVLT
>12|.|TRBV28
ASSFIQGNQPQH
>11|.|TRBV9
ASTHNEGTEAF
>14|.|TRBV4-2
ASSQDHSSGANVLT
>11|.|TRBV19
ATTDRRGTEAF
>12|.|TRBV3-1/TRBV3-2
ASSRLAGSNEQF
>12|.|TRBV3-1/TRBV3-2
ASSQRGATNEQF
>11|.|TRBV5-4
ASSEQGGETQY
>12|.|TRBV10-3
AISEDRGLDTQY
>12|.|TRBV3-1/TRBV3-2
ASSHRVVNYGYT
>12|.|TRBV28
ASSLGHQGQPQH
>11|.|TRBV27
ASSGQGNEKLF
>14|.|TRBV28
ASSSTGYTRGYEQY
>13|once|TRBV28
ASSLTTGGEEGQY
>11|.|TRBV11-3
ASSLGGTDTQY
>14|.|TRBV28
ASSSPVGGLTDTQY
>15|.|TRBV5-1
ASSTAPYRVGNEKLF
>13|.|TRBV10-3
AISETGTSIYEQF
>13|.|TRBV28
ASSLRDYHTDTQY
>14|.|TRBV7-9
ASYLGQGVINTEAF
>11|.|TRBV5-1
ASSGPGVETQY
>11|.|TRBV6-5
ASSLRSHQPQH
>11|.|TRBV11-2
ASSPEDHNEQF
>11|.|TRBV5-1
ASSLVREETQY
>10|once|TRBV4-1
ASSGQGSEAF